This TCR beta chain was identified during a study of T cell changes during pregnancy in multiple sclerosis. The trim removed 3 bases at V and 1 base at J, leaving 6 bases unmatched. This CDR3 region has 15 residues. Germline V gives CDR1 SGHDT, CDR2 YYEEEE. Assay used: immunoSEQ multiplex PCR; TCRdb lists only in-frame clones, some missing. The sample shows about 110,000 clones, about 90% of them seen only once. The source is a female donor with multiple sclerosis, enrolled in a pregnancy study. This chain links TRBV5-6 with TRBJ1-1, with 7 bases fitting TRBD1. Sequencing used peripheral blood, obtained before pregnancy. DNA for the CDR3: TGTGCCAGCAGCTCATGGGGACAGCCGAACACTGAAGCTTTCTTT. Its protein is CASSSWGQPNTEAFF.